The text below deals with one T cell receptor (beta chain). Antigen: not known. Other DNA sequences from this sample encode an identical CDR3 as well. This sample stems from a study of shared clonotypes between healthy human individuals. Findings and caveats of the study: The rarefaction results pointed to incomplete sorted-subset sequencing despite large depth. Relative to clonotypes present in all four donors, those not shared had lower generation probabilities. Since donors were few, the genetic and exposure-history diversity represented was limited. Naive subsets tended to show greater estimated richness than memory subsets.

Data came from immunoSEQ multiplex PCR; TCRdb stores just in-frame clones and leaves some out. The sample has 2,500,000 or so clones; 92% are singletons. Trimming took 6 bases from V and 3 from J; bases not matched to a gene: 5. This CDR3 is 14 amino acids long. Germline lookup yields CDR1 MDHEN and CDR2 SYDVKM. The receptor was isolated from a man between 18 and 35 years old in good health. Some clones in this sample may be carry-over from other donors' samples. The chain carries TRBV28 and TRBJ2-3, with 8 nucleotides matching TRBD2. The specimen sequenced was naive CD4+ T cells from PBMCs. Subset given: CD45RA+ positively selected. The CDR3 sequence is CASSRGGRTDTQYF. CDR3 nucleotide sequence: TGTGCCAGCAGCCGGGGGGGGCGAACAGATACGCAGTATTTT.